The 15 T cell receptor beta chains below all came from one sample that was sequenced in a study of synovial regulatory T cells in juvenile arthritis. Sequencing was performed with immunoSEQ multiplex PCR; in TCRdb, only in-frame clones are kept and a portion is missing. The sample includes around 9,900 clones. Source material: Treg cells from blood. Subset denoted: remaining (HLA-DR-negative) circulating blood Treg cells. These TCRs come from a donor younger than 30 with juvenile idiopathic arthritis.

V is TRBV6-6 and J is TRBJ2-1; TCRdb returns TRBD2, unconfirmable since there is no DNA. The CDR3 extends over 16 amino acids. Only the protein sequence is given. Germline V CDR1 and CDR2: MNHNY, SVGAGI (reference sequence). The CDR3 reads CASSDLIAGGPQEQFF.

The chain joins TRBV5-1 to TRBJ2-1. Germline CDR1 is SGHRS and CDR2 is YFSETQ. This CDR3 region has 11 residues. Only the protein is on record. The CDR3 sequence is CASSLYNEQFF.

This clone counts as medium-sized by frequency. V gene TRBV14 combines with J gene TRBJ1-1. CDR3 length: 17 amino acids. No DNA is listed. Germline V lookup: CDR1 SGHDN, CDR2 FVKESK. CDR3 sequence reads: CASSQARPPAGGTEAFF.

Measured by frequency, this clone is medium-sized. The chain's CDR3 is CAKDRGRFENTEAFF. J is TRBJ1-1 and V is TRBV19; checking the TCRdb D call of TRBD1 is not possible without DNA. Per germline, CDR1 LNHDA and CDR2 SQIVND (reference sequence). The length of the CDR3 is 15 residues. No DNA is recorded.

The chain uses TRBV7-9 and TRBJ1-3. Germline V gene data show CDR1 as SEHNR and CDR2 as FQNEAQ (reference sequence). The CDR3 contains 13 residues. The nucleotide record is missing. The CDR3 loop reads CASSFLAGNTIYF.

This clone is deemed medium-sized by its frequency. This sequence joins TRBV15 and TRBJ1-2; the D gene TCRdb calls, TRBD1, cannot be checked with no DNA. Germline lookup yields CDR1 LNHNV and CDR2 YYDKDF (reference sequence). This CDR3 contains 15 residues. DNA is not recorded here. The CDR3 loop is CATSREKGVGYGYTF.

The chain uses TRBV5-1 and TRBJ2-3; TCRdb calls TRBD2, which cannot be checked without DNA. In germline, CDR1 is SGHRS, CDR2 YFSETQ. This CDR3 contains 14 residues. The entry carries no DNA sequence. The CDR3 spells CASSPGTSTDTQYF.

By frequency, this clone is medium-sized (0.01 to 0.1%). The chain combines TRBV19 with TRBJ1-3; TCRdb picks TRBD1, but there is no DNA to check that call. Per germline, CDR1 LNHDA and CDR2 SQIVND (reference sequence). This CDR3 contains 14 residues. Only the protein sequence is given. The CDR3 is CASSTGTGFYTIYF.

This chain joins TRBV5-4 and TRBJ2-7; TCRdb returns TRBD2, unconfirmable since there is no DNA. The CDR3 spans 14 residues. DNA was not recorded. The germline CDR1 and CDR2 sequences are SGHNT and YYREEE (reference sequence). CDR3 region: CASSLAGRAYEQYF.

This chain links TRBV7-8 with TRBJ2-3; TCRdb lists TRBD2, though no DNA is available to test this call. The germline gives CDR1 SGHVS, CDR2 FQNEAQ. The CDR3 totals 20 residues. No DNA accompanies this entry. CDR3 sequence: CASSLLGGRGGPRERDTQYF.

The chain links TRBV7-2 to TRBJ2-7; the TCRdb D gene call, TRBD1, has no DNA to confirm it. Germline V gene lookup returns CDR1 SGHTA and CDR2 FQGNSA. This CDR3 is 15 amino acids long. A DNA sequence was not provided. The CDR3 reads CASSFTGGAVYEQYF.

This sequence joins TRBV11-1 and TRBJ1-2; TCRdb designates TRBD1, a call that cannot be tested without DNA. The germline CDR1 and CDR2 sequences are SGHAT and FQDESV (reference sequence). This CDR3 is 14 amino acids long. This entry has no DNA. CDR3: CASSPRQGNYGYTF.

This chain links TRBV6-5 with TRBJ1-2; the D call of TRBD1 rests on TCRdb alone, since no DNA is present to check it. The CDR3 runs to 16 residues. The DNA sequence is not available. Germline CDR1 reads MNHEY; CDR2 reads SVGAGI. The CDR3 here is CASSYSLGQVLGGYTF.

This sequence joins TRBV18 and TRBJ2-7. The CDR3 has 16 amino acids. Nucleotide data are not available. Germline CDR1 and CDR2: KGHSH and LQKENI. CDR3 sequence reads: CASSSPYQPSYDEQYF.

This clone is medium-sized by frequency. The J gene is TRBJ1-1, the V gene TRBV18. The CDR3 runs to 13 residues. No DNA accompanies this entry. Germline CDR1 KGHSH, CDR2 LQKENI. CDR3 amino acids: CASSPGGSTEAFF.